Below are 2 T cell receptor beta chains sequenced from a single sample in a study of radiotherapy plus CTLA-4 blockade in lung cancer. Here immunoSEQ multiplex PCR was the method, and the copy in TCRdb shows in-frame clones only, minus some. The sample lists about 68,000 clones; 79% were seen once. The source was peripheral blood, collected from a patient treated with radiotherapy plus ipilimumab. The receptors were sampled from a human donor with non-small cell lung cancer who had a complete response to radiotherapy plus ipilimumab.

The chain couples TRBV15 to TRBJ1-1; D ambiguous. Trimming left V 0 bases short and J 1 base short, with 18 bases between. Per germline, CDR1 LNHNV and CDR2 YYDKDF (reference sequence). The CDR3 has 18 residues. The DNA of the CDR3 is TGTGCCACCAGCAGAGACCATCGTTTTGGACGGGAGAACACTGAAGCTTTCTTT. The encoded protein is CATSRDHRFGRENTEAFF.

The table lists this clone with a few counts. The chain uses TRBV7-2 and TRBJ1-5; the match to TRBD1 covers 7 bases. The V gene end was trimmed by 5 bases and the J gene end by 3 bases; junction bases not matched to a gene: 4. Germline V gene lookup returns CDR1 SGHTA and CDR2 FQGNSA. This CDR3 contains 14 residues. CDR3 in DNA: TGTGCCAGCAGCCTACAGGGGATCAATCAGCCCCAGCATTTT. Translated, it gives CASSLQGINQPQHF.